This T cell receptor beta chain emerged from a study of blood T cell repertoires in COVID-19. Overall study: Samples representing acute and convalescent COVID-19 were sourced from the United States, Italy and Spain. Nucleic acid was either cDNA or gDNA, and it came from T cells, B-cell-depleted T cells, or PBMCs.

Assay: immunoSEQ multiplex PCR; the TCRdb copy retains only in-frame clones and omits some. The data show 140,000 or so clones, about 87% seen once. Germline-derived CDR1 and CDR2 are SGHRS and YFSETQ. This CDR3 is 23 amino acids long. The junction had 30 bases not matched to a gene; V was cut back by 0 bases and J by 5 bases. The chain recombines TRBV5-1 with TRBJ2-5; the match to TRBD2 covers 8 bases. This clonotype was sampled from a woman aged 45-65 years with acute or convalescent COVID-19. Sequenced input: peripheral blood. The CDR3 coding sequence is TGCGCCAGCAGCTTGGTAGCTTCTGTCCTCGACGAGCGGGAGTACGCGCCAGGGGAGACCCAGTACTTC. Translation gives CASSLVASVLDEREYAPGETQYF.